The 10 T cell receptor beta chains below all came from one sample that was sequenced in a study of CD8+ T cells in alopecia areata. Cutaneous lymph node cells were pooled, and they were sorted using CD4, CD8alpha, NKG2D, NKG2ACE and other markers. The authors extracted RNA and reverse transcribed it into cDNA as the sequencing template. Profiled with immunoSEQ multiplex PCR; TCRdb holds only in-frame clones, not every one. The sample shows over 250,000 clones, no singletons; the ten largest hold roughly 1.2%. The sequenced material came from CD4+ T cells sorted from a lymph node. The receptors were gathered from a C3H/HeJ mouse with alopecia areata. This mouse strain has H2-k as its MHC haplotype.

With regard to this clone: Genes and germline come from the mouse. The CDR3 is cut off 4 residues early in the read; its end comes from the germline J gene. Other DNA sequences of this sample code for an identical CDR3. The chain carries TRBV19 and TRBJ2-7, with TRBD2 matching over 11 bases. V was clipped by 0 bases and J by 3 bases; unmatched bases: 2. CDR1 and CDR2 from the germline V gene are FNHDT and SITEND (reference sequence). The CDR3 totals 15 residues. CDR3 in amino acids: CASSIGGTGGYEQYF. CDR3 bases read: TGTGCCAGCAGTATAGGTGGGACTGGGGGCTAT.

For this clone: Gene names and germline match the mouse. The sequence runs out 4 residues before the end of the CDR3; the remainder is reconstructed from the germline J gene. This rearrangement joins TRBV1 to TRBJ1-1; TRBD1 agrees at 8 bases. This CDR3 comprises 12 residues. The germline gives CDR1 NSQYPW, CDR2 LRSPGD (reference sequence). CDR3 bases read: TGCACGACGGGACAGGCAAACACA. This codes for CTTGQANT. The complete CDR3 sequence is CTTGQANTEVFF.

Only a few counts were recorded for this clone. Mouse germline and gene names are used. Sequencing ends 4 residues short of the CDR3 end; the germline J gene provides the rest. This chain joins TRBV19 and TRBJ2-2; D perhaps matches TRBD1 (6 bases). CDR1 is FNHDT and CDR2 is SITEND in the germline V gene (reference sequence). V lost 5 bases and J lost 6, with 8 bases in between. The CDR3 is made up of 12 amino acids. The sequenced part of the CDR3 DNA is TGTGCCAGCAGCAGGGGACCCGGG. Translated: CASSRGPG. The whole CDR3 region reads CASSRGPGQLYF. Together with reference TRBV19 and TRBJ2-2, the CDR3 gives the full variable domain: GGIITQTPKFLIGQEGQKLTLKCQQNFNHDTMYWYRQDSGKGLRLIYYSITENDLQKGDLSEGYDASREKKSSFSLTVTSAQKNEMAVFLCASSRGPGQLYFGEGSKLTVL.

This clone appeared a few times. Gene names are mouse gene names. The sequenced fragment ends 4 residues before the CDR3 boundary, so the rest is inferred from the germline J gene. Other DNA sequences in this sample translate to the same CDR3. V usage is TRBV13-3 and J usage is TRBJ2-1; 9 bases are shared with TRBD1. In germline, CDR1 is NNHDY, CDR2 SYVADS. This CDR3 has 14 amino acids. Trimming removed 6 bases from V and 1 base from J; junction bases left unmatched: 2. The part of the CDR3 DNA that was read is TGTGCCAGCAAGGGACAGGGCAACTATGCT. It codes for CASKGQGNYA. The full CDR3 is CASKGQGNYAEQFF.

This clone has a count of ten or more. Mouse gene names and germline throughout. With the read ending 4 residues before the CDR3 end, the germline J gene is used to fill in that end. Distinct nucleotide sequences in the sample also encode this CDR3. This rearrangement joins TRBV13-1 to TRBJ1-2; weak D call: TRBD1 (5 bases). Looked up from germline, CDR1 is NSHNY and CDR2 is SYGAGN. The CDR3 has 14 amino acids. The CDR3 bases that were read are TGTGCCAGCAGTGATGCCACAGGCGGGTCC. Protein product: CASSDATGGS. The whole CDR3 protein is CASSDATGGSDYTF.

This clone has just a few counts. Gene names follow the mouse nomenclature. The read stops 4 residues short of the end of the CDR3; the missing end is completed from the germline J gene. The V and J genes are TRBV13-3 and TRBJ2-7; D call uncertain. Trimming took off 2 bases at V and 2 bases at J, with 8 bases between the two ends. The germline V gene has CDR1 NNHDY and CDR2 SYVADS. The length of the CDR3 is 13 residues. Partial CDR3 DNA: TGTGCCAGCAGTGAATCTGGCCCCTAT. This translates into CASSESGPY. The complete CDR3 sequence is CASSESGPYEQYF.

This clone was found a few times. Gene names and germline match the mouse. The read falls 4 residues short of the CDR3 end, and the missing part is taken from the germline J gene. The chain links TRBV5 to TRBJ2-7; 11 nucleotides align to TRBD2. Germline CDR1 LGHNA, CDR2 YNLKQL (reference sequence). The CDR3 runs 15 residues. CDR3: CASSLHGTGGYEQYF. The CDR3 DNA, read in part, is TGTGCCAGCAGCCTCCACGGGACTGGGGGATAT.

This clone has just a few counts. Mouse names are used for the genes. The read ends 4 residues shy of where the CDR3 ends; the end is completed using the germline J gene. This specimen includes other DNA sequences encoding the same CDR3. The rearrangement uses TRBV13-1 and TRBJ1-2, with a weak D call TRBD1 (6 bases). This CDR3 is built from 15 residues. The germline CDR1 and CDR2 sequences are NSHNY and SYGAGN. With 3 bases removed from V and 1 base from J, the gap between germline ends came to 13 bases. CDR3 region: CASSGPGQGNSDYTF. CDR3 DNA (partial): TGTGCCAGCAGTGGGCCGGGACAAGGAAACTCC.

As for this clone: The germline and genes are mouse ones. Read sequence stops 4 residues before the CDR3 end, and the germline J gene provides the missing end. V usage is TRBV13-2 and J usage is TRBJ2-7, with 9 bases lining up with TRBD2. With 0 bases clipped from V and 2 bases from J, the junction kept 3 bases outside the gene matches. CDR1 and CDR2 from the germline V gene are NNHNN and SYGAGS (reference sequence). This CDR3 region has 15 residues. The CDR3 is CASGDALGGTYEQYF. The sequenced part of the CDR3 DNA is TGTGCCAGCGGTGATGCACTGGGGGGCACCTAT.

This clone was counted at least ten times. The gene symbols are mouse symbols. The DNA ends 4 residues before the CDR3 does, and the rest of the CDR3 is filled in from the germline J gene. The chain is built from TRBV17 and TRBJ2-5, with D perhaps matching TRBD1 (5 bases). Germline values: CDR1 MNHDT, CDR2 YYDKIL. CDR3 length equals 15 residues. The ends were cut back, 3 bases at V and 2 bases at J, with 12 bases in the middle. CDR3 amino acids: CASSRTRVGQDTQYF. The sequenced part of the CDR3 DNA is TGTGCTAGCAGTAGGACCAGGGTGGGCCAAGAC.